This T cell receptor (beta chain) originates from a study of T cell clusters in autoimmune cytopenias. Study-wide results and caveats: The cluster-lack signature was not seen for secondary cytopenia versus chronic lymphocytic leukemia.

CDR1 and CDR2 (germline): MNHEY, SMNVEV (reference sequence). The CDR3 totals 13 residues. TRB amplification used approximately 270 ng of peripheral blood genomic DNA. Frequency places this clonotype as medium-sized. As yet, its antigen is unknown. One tube held mixed TRB-A and TRB-B primer pools for touch-down PCR. Following a re-call of the multiplex PCR reads, TCRdb has one entry per CDR3 protein and lacks DNA. The sample totals thousands of distinct CDR3 sequences. The TCR comes from a human donor with an autoimmune cytopenia or autoimmune hepatitis (not recorded which). The J gene is TRBJ1-1, the V gene TRBV27; the TCRdb D gene call, TRBD1, has no DNA to confirm it. Sequences were obtained from peripheral blood. The CDR3 loop reads CASSWGRNTEAFF.